The 20 T cell receptor beta chains listed next were all sequenced from one sample in a study of regulatory T cells in long-lasting Graves disease. Arm-PCR of CDR3 regions and iRepertoire HTBI primers were used to build TCR beta libraries. TCRdb re-called the multiplex PCR reads with MiXCR, one entry per CDR3 protein. The sample carries around 480,000 distinct CDR3 sequences, around 15% recorded once. Time point indicated: newly diagnosed GD, antithyroid drugs for less than 3 months. Making the TCR library involved RNA that had been extracted from PBMCs. These data were also filed under a second study, of T cells in Graves' hyperthyroidism and ophthalmopathy.

Sample: peripheral blood mononuclear cells (PBMCs), taken at new diagnosis, from a patient treated with antithyroid drugs. These receptors all stem from a man aged 35-49 years with Graves disease.

This chain connects TRBV10-3 to TRBJ2-7; D may be TRBD2 (5 bases). From germline, CDR1 is ENHRY and CDR2 SYGVKD. The ends were cut back, 4 bases at V and 1 base at J, with 8 bases in the middle. CDR3 length: 13 residues. CDR3 protein: CAISVTGSYEQYF. Here the CDR3 DNA reads TGTGCCATCAGTGTGACGGGGTCCTACGAGCAGTACTTC.

This clonotype has at least ten counts. The gene calls are TRBV5-1 and TRBJ2-7; a weak D match, TRBD1 (6 bases). V lost 6 bases and J 2 bases, leaving 15 bases between the germline ends. Germline CDR1 SGHRS, CDR2 YFSETQ. CDR3 size: 14 residues. In DNA, the CDR3 is TGCGCCAGCACAGACAGGACCCTACCCTACGAGCAGTACTTC. It is translated as CASTDRTLPYEQYF.

The CDR3 sequence is CASSAGTPNEQFF. CDR3 DNA: TGTGCCAGCAGCGCCGGGACTCCCAATGAGCAGTTCTTC. The rearrangement joins TRBV7-9 to TRBJ2-1, with a weak D call TRBD2 (6 bases). Trimming removed 5 bases at V and 6 bases at J, with 11 bases between. Per germline, CDR1 SEHNR and CDR2 FQNEAQ (reference sequence). CDR3 length equals 13 residues.

This clonotype was counted many times. V and J are TRBV5-1 and TRBJ1-2; D is undetermined. CDR3 length: 13 residues. V lost 0 bases to trimming and J lost 4 bases, with 7 bases between them. Germline lookup yields CDR1 SGHRS and CDR2 YFSETQ. The chain's CDR3 is CASSLVTAYGYTF. Written as DNA, the CDR3 is TGCGCCAGCAGCTTGGTGACGGCCTATGGCTACACCTTC.

In this sample, this clonotype turned up many times. The chain couples TRBV28 to TRBJ1-1; 7 bases agree with TRBD1. CDR1 is MDHEN, CDR2 SYDVKM, per germline. This CDR3 has 14 residues. Losses at the gene ends were 6 bases for V and 2 bases for J; bases not matched to a gene: 6. In DNA form, the CDR3 reads TGTGCCAGCAGGTACAGGGGCCCTAACACTGAAGCTTTCTTT. It encodes CASRYRGPNTEAFF.

This clonotype was observed many times. This sequence joins TRBV13 and TRBJ2-7; D perhaps matches TRBD2 (6 bases). V shed 2 bases and J shed 2 bases, with 13 bases lying between them. The V gene's germline CDR1 is PRHDT and CDR2 FYEKMQ (reference sequence). The CDR3 length is 15 residues. The CDR3 sequence is CASSLRDWAPYEQYF. The CDR3 region has the DNA TGTGCCAGCAGCTTAAGGGACTGGGCACCCTACGAGCAGTACTTC.

This clonotype was counted ten times or more. Here the CDR3 reads CASSGKTQYF. The CDR3 coding sequence is TGTGCCAGCAGCGGTAAGACCCAGTACTTC. This rearrangement joins TRBV9 to TRBJ2-5; D is undetermined. There are 10 residues in the CDR3. V lost 3 bases, J lost 6 bases, and 3 bases lay in between. Germline V CDR1 and CDR2: SGDLS, YYNGEE. Based on the CDR3 plus reference TRBV9 and TRBJ2-5, the full variable domain is DSGVTQTPKHLITATGQRVTLRCSPRSGDLSVYWYQQSLDQGLQFLIQYYNGEERAKGNILERFSAQQFPDLHSELNLSSLELGDSALYFCASSGKTQYFGPGTRLLVL.

This clonotype was seen many times. CDR3 DNA: TGTGCCAGCAGTTTACAGGGCCCCTATAGCAATCAGCCCCAGCATTTT. It codes for CASSLQGPYSNQPQHF. The chain has TRBV27 and TRBJ1-5, with a weak D call TRBD1 (5 bases). Germline V gene lookup returns CDR1 MNHEY and CDR2 SMNVEV (reference sequence). The CDR3 runs 16 residues. V lost 2 bases and J 0 bases, leaving 11 bases between the germline ends.

This clonotype turned up a few times. The chain combines TRBV9 with TRBJ2-5; 9 nucleotides line up with TRBD2. Germline loops: CDR1 SGDLS, CDR2 YYNGEE. The CDR3 length is 17 residues. V lost 4 bases and J lost 4; bases outside the gene matches: 14. The CDR3 bases are TGTGCCAGCAGCCCCGAGGGGGGACTAGCCACCCCAGAGACCCAGTACTTC. Translated, it gives CASSPEGGLATPETQYF.

Remarks on this clonotype: A much larger clone lies a single base off, so this may be a read error. V is TRBV11-3 and J is TRBJ1-3; D gene unclear. The CDR3 length is 14 residues. V was pared by 7 bases and J by 2 bases, with 12 bases between. From germline, CDR1 is SGHNT and CDR2 YENEEA. DNA for the CDR3: TGTGCCAGCACCTCGTGTGGGCCTGGAAACACCATATATTTT. Translating it yields CASTSCGPGNTIYF.

The chain has TRBV20-1 and TRBJ2-6, with TRBD2 identical over 7 bases. V gave up 3 bases and J gave up 0 bases; unmatched junction bases: 17. The CDR3 is made up of 20 amino acids. Germline lookup yields CDR1 DFQATT and CDR2 SNEGSKA (reference sequence). The CDR3 loop reads CSAREGLAVGSFSGANVLTF. The CDR3 DNA sequence: TGCAGTGCTAGGGAGGGCCTAGCGGTCGGATCCTTCTCTGGGGCCAACGTCCTGACTTTC.

The sample holds many counts of this clonotype. The J gene is TRBJ2-1, the V gene TRBV3-1; D ambiguous. The germline CDR1 and CDR2 sequences are LGHDT and YNNKEL (reference sequence). V was trimmed by 4 bases and J by 4 bases, leaving 14 bases between them. The CDR3 covers 15 residues. CDR3 DNA: TGTGCCAGCAGCCCCATGGGTAGAAGTTACAATGAGCAGTTCTTC. It encodes CASSPMGRSYNEQFF.

This clonotype has at least ten counts. The chain employs TRBV12-3 or TRBV12-4 and TRBJ2-1; 9 nucleotides match TRBD2. The CDR3 loop spans 16 amino acids. The J segment lost 2 bases and the V segment lost 2 bases, leaving 4 bases of the junction unmatched. CDR3 in DNA: TGTGCCAGCAGTTTAAGGCTAGCGGGACCCTACAATGAGCAGTTCTTC. Amino acid sequence: CASSLRLAGPYNEQFF.

This clonotype was found many times. The chain joins TRBV12-5 to TRBJ2-6, with D possibly being TRBD1 (6 bases). This CDR3 has 15 amino acids. Trimming left V 5 bases short and J 0 bases short, with 8 bases between. Germline lookup yields CDR1 LGHNT and CDR2 FRNRAP. The CDR3 DNA reads TGTGCTAGTGGTCACAGGGACTCTGGGGCCAACGTCCTGACTTTC. It encodes CASGHRDSGANVLTF.

The rearrangement links TRBV11-3 to TRBJ2-2, with 11 bases that match TRBD2. Germline CDR1 is SGHNT and CDR2 is YENEEA. This CDR3 spans 18 amino acids. The V and J ends lost 3 bases and 1 base, in that order; junction bases with no gene match: 7. For the CDR3, the DNA is TGTGCCAGCAGCTTCGGCGCTACTAGCGGGGGGAACACCGGGGAGCTGTTTTTT. As protein: CASSFGATSGGNTGELFF.

As to this clonotype: A much larger clone lies one base from this, so it may be a read error. The V call is TRBV20-1, the J call TRBJ1-1; 8 bases line up with TRBD1. Germline V gene data show CDR1 as DFQATT and CDR2 as SNEGSKA (reference sequence). Trimming took 6 bases from V and 1 from J; bases not matched to a gene: 7. This CDR3 spans 14 amino acids. CDR3 region: CSAPRQGANTEAFF. DNA of the CDR3: TGCAGTGCCCCGCGGCAGGGGGCGAACACTGAAGCTTTCTTT.

Only one count was recorded for this clonotype. The chain couples TRBV7-9 to TRBJ2-1; 7 bases match TRBD1. The CDR3 is 13 amino acids. Germline CDR1 is SEHNR and CDR2 is FQNEAQ (reference sequence). The J segment lost 4 bases and the V segment lost 8 bases, leaving 5 bases of the junction unmatched. The CDR3 spells CASARGQYNEQFF. CDR3 nucleotide sequence: TGTGCCAGCGCAAGGGGACAGTACAATGAGCAGTTCTTC.

The V and J genes are TRBV5-6 and TRBJ2-3, with TRBD2 matching 9 bases. The CDR3 covers 15 residues. V was clipped by 4 bases and J by 1 base; unmatched bases: 4. The germline CDR1 and CDR2 sequences are SGHDT and YYEEEE. The DNA for the CDR3 is TGTGCCAGCAGCCGGGGACTAGCCGGCACAGATACGCAGTATTTT. Residues: CASSRGLAGTDTQYF.

This clonotype was observed at least ten times. The gene calls are TRBV28 and TRBJ2-1; TRBD1 aligns across 9 bases. Unmatched junction bases numbered 9, after V lost 3 bases and J lost 9 bases. CDR1 and CDR2 (germline): MDHEN, SYDVKM. The CDR3 runs 15 residues. CDR3 amino acids: CASSFRNRGLSEQFF. Here the CDR3 DNA reads TGTGCCAGCAGTTTTAGGAACAGGGGGCTGAGTGAGCAGTTCTTC.

Only a few counts were recorded for this clonotype. The V and J genes are TRBV4-2 and TRBJ2-7; D remains ambiguous. The V and J ends lost 1 base and 0 bases respectively, with 7 bases between them. Germline V lookup: CDR1 LGHNA, CDR2 YNFKEQ. The length of the CDR3 is 14 residues. The CDR3 is CASSQVDGSYEQYF. The CDR3 coding sequence is TGTGCCAGCAGCCAAGTAGACGGCTCCTACGAGCAGTACTTC.